This T cell receptor beta chain was recovered during a study of PD-L1 blockade in urothelial cancer. In the study overall: Once treatment had started, blood was analyzed at 3 weeks (second dose) and again at 6 weeks.

Time point defined: pretreatment peripheral blood. V dropped 4 bases and J dropped 1 base, with 11 bases sitting between them. The germline gives CDR1 SGHRS, CDR2 YFSETQ. The CDR3 is 14 amino acids. Produced via immunoSEQ multiplex PCR; TCRdb's table is partial and in-frame only. The sample has 60,000 to 70,000 clones; 65% to 90% are singletons. The specimen comprised PBMCs, sampled around atezolizumab (anti-PD-L1) treatment. The rearrangement links TRBV5-1 to TRBJ1-1; no definite D call. This clonotype was sampled from a man aged 70-80 years with urothelial cancer. CDR3 sequence: CASSTGGENTEAFF. In DNA, the CDR3 is TGCGCCAGCAGCACCGGCGGGGAGAACACTGAAGCTTTCTTT.